The next 22 T cell receptor beta chains were all read from a single sample in a study of T cells in Graves' hyperthyroidism and ophthalmopathy. RNA transcripts gave rise to amplified TCR beta CDR3 regions. First-round RT-PCR targeting the TCR CDR3 was performed with the HTBI primer set. TCRdb passed the multiplex PCR reads through MiXCR, listing each CDR3 protein once. The table has some 560,000 distinct CDR3 sequences, 14% seen once. Input material: blood. These receptors came from a middle-aged woman with Graves' hyperthyroidism.

This rearrangement joins TRBV14 to TRBJ2-1; 9 bases agree with TRBD2. The germline gives CDR1 SGHDN, CDR2 FVKESK. The ends lost 7 bases at V and 10 bases at J; junction bases unmatched: 11. The CDR3 loop spans 14 amino acids. As DNA, the CDR3 is TGTGCCAGCACCCCACGACTAGCGGTATTAGAGCAGTTCTTC. Amino acids: CASTPRLAVLEQFF.

This clonotype was seen at least ten times. The chain links TRBV6-1 to TRBJ1-3, with D maybe TRBD1 (5 bases). The CDR3 sequence is 15 residues long. Germline values: CDR1 MNHNS, CDR2 SASEGT. Trimming cost V 4 bases and J 3 bases, with 13 bases left between them. The CDR3, as DNA: TGTGCCAGCAGTGGGGACGGCCTCGGTGGAAACACCATATATTTT. Protein: CASSGDGLGGNTIYF.

The sample holds many counts of this clonotype. The genes are TRBV3-1 and TRBJ2-7; 7 bases are shared with TRBD1. CDR1 LGHDT and CDR2 YNNKEL come from the germline V gene (reference sequence). This CDR3 is 14 amino acids long. V lost 4 bases, J lost 1 base, and 4 bases stayed unmatched. The CDR3 DNA is TGTGCCAGCAGCCCGTACAGGGGTTCCTACGAGCAGTACTTC. Its translation: CASSPYRGSYEQYF.

This chain joins TRBV2 and TRBJ2-1, with 14 bases lining up with TRBD2. The CDR3 totals 15 residues. Germline V gene lookup returns CDR1 SNHLY and CDR2 FYNNEI. J lost 9 bases, V lost 7 bases, and 8 bases had no gene match. DNA for the CDR3: TGTGCCAGCATGTTGGGACTAGCGGGAGTTTTTGAGCAGTTCTTC. It is translated as CASMLGLAGVFEQFF.

This clonotype was counted at least ten times. The gene calls are TRBV5-1 and TRBJ2-1; unclear D gene. Trimming shortened V by 0 bases and J by 5 bases, and 9 bases separated the two germline ends. From germline, CDR1 is SGHRS and CDR2 YFSETQ. The CDR3 is 14 amino acids. CDR3 nucleotides: TGCGCCAGCAGCTTGGCCCGGTGGGACAATGAGCAGTTCTTC. Residues: CASSLARWDNEQFF. Filled out from reference TRBV5-1 and TRBJ2-1, the complete variable domain reads KAGVTQTPRYLIKTRGQQVTLSCSPISGHRSVSWYQQTPGQGLQFLFEYFSETQRNKGNFPGRFSGRQFSNSRSEMNVSTLELGDSALYLCASSLARWDNEQFFGPGTRLTVL.

V and J are TRBV14 and TRBJ2-3; the match to TRBD1 covers 12 bases. The CDR3 spans 19 residues. Germline lookup yields CDR1 SGHDN and CDR2 FVKESK. Losses at the gene ends were 0 bases for V and 5 bases for J; bases not matched to a gene: 12. CDR3 region: CASSQDSRLGTGGEDTQYF. The CDR3 nucleotides read TGTGCCAGCAGCCAAGATAGTCGGTTGGGGACAGGGGGCGAAGATACGCAGTATTTT.

This clonotype was seen repeatedly, ten times or more. The chain joins TRBV5-1 to TRBJ2-3; TRBD2 aligns across 7 bases. CDR3 size: 15 residues. The germline gives CDR1 SGHRS, CDR2 YFSETQ. V dropped 1 base and J dropped 1; count of bases not matched to a gene: 3. CDR3 in amino acids: CASSLFTSGTDTQYF. The CDR3 coding sequence is TGCGCCAGCAGCTTGTTTACTAGCGGCACAGATACGCAGTATTTT.

Of note for this clonotype: A much larger clone is a single base away; this may be a read error. This chain uses TRBV28 with TRBJ1-3; perhaps TRBD1 as D (5 bases). With 2 bases removed from V and 4 bases from J, the gap between germline ends came to 18 bases. CDR1 is MDHEN, CDR2 SYDVKM, per germline. The CDR3 length is 17 residues. The CDR3 sequence is CASSLPTGGGWGNTIYF. The CDR3 nucleotides are TGTGCCAGCAGTTTACCCACTGGCGGGGGTTGGGGAAACACCATATATTTT. The whole variable domain, remainder taken from reference TRBV28 and TRBJ1-3, is DVKVTQSSRYLVKRTGEKVFLECVQDMDHENMFWYRQDPGLGLRLIYFSYDVKMKEKGDIPEGYSVSREKKERFSLILESASTNQTSMYLCASSLPTGGGWGNTIYFGEGSWLTVV.

This clonotype was detected ten times or more. J is TRBJ2-5 and V is TRBV6-1; 11 bases line up with TRBD2. Germline V gives CDR1 MNHNS, CDR2 SASEGT. With V trimmed by 5 bases and J by 1 base, 3 bases remained unmatched. The CDR3 extends over 15 amino acids. This CDR3 reads CASSYGTSGQETQYF. The CDR3 DNA is TGTGCCAGCAGTTACGGGACTAGCGGCCAAGAGACCCAGTACTTC.

The chain combines TRBV4-2 with TRBJ1-1; D call uncertain. Germline-derived CDR1 and CDR2 are LGHNA and YNFKEQ. V lost 0 bases to trimming and J lost 1 base, with 6 bases between them. The CDR3 runs 14 residues. The CDR3 DNA reads as TGTGCCAGCAGCCAAGAGAGAGAGAACACTGAAGCTTTCTTT. Protein sequence: CASSQERENTEAFF.

The table lists this clonotype with a few counts. The chain joins TRBV5-8 to TRBJ1-4, with D perhaps TRBD1 (6 bases). This CDR3 spans 15 amino acids. Germline V gives CDR1 SGHTS, CDR2 YDEGEE. V was pared by 4 bases and J by 4 bases, with 14 bases between. The CDR3 protein is CASSPGADYNEKLFF. Written as DNA, the CDR3 is TGTGCCAGCAGCCCGGGGGCGGATTATAATGAAAAACTGTTTTTT.

With respect to this clonotype: At one of its ends the junction is not consistent with the germline gene, which may arise from a read error. The chain carries TRBV10-3 and TRBJ2-7, with TRBD2 matching 9 bases. There are 13 residues in the CDR3. Germline V gene lookup returns CDR1 ENHRY and CDR2 SYGVKD. In DNA form, the CDR3 reads TGTGCCACCAGTGTTAGCGGGAGCTACGAGCAGTACTTC. Its translation: CATSVSGSYEQYF.

Many counts were recorded for this clonotype. The gene calls are TRBV7-8 and TRBJ1-1, with 9 bases fitting TRBD1. The CDR3 length is 15 residues. The junction had 9 bases not matched to a gene; V was cut back by 5 bases and J by 5 bases. Germline CDR1 reads SGHVS; CDR2 reads FQNEAQ. The chain's CDR3 is CASSQDRGDRTEAFF. The CDR3 DNA reads TGTGCCAGCAGCCAGGACAGGGGAGATCGGACTGAAGCTTTCTTT.

The rearrangement uses TRBV6-2 or TRBV6-3 and TRBJ2-1, with D maybe TRBD2 (7 bases). The V and J ends lost 5 bases and 5 bases respectively, with 16 bases between them. Germline CDR1 and CDR2: MNHEY and SVGEGT. The CDR3 is 15 residues long. The DNA for the CDR3 is TGTGCCAGCAGTCCATCCAGGGGACTAAACAATGAGCAGTTCTTC. Residues: CASSPSRGLNNEQFF.

This clonotype occurred many times. The chain joins TRBV28 to TRBJ2-1; TRBD2 matches at 9 bases. The length of the CDR3 is 15 residues. Unmatched junction bases numbered 6, after V lost 2 bases and J lost 7 bases. CDR1 is MDHEN, CDR2 SYDVKM, per germline. CDR3 loop: CASSLGTSLGNEQFF. For the CDR3, the DNA is TGTGCCAGCAGTTTAGGGACTAGCCTGGGAAATGAGCAGTTCTTC. Together with reference TRBV28 and TRBJ2-1, the CDR3 gives the full variable domain: DVKVTQSSRYLVKRTGEKVFLECVQDMDHENMFWYRQDPGLGLRLIYFSYDVKMKEKGDIPEGYSVSREKKERFSLILESASTNQTSMYLCASSLGTSLGNEQFFGPGTRLTVL.

A few counts support this clonotype. The chain couples TRBV18 to TRBJ1-5; 7 nucleotides match TRBD1. Trimming took 3 bases from V and 0 from J; bases not matched to a gene: 14. This CDR3 has 19 amino acids. Germline-derived CDR1 and CDR2 are KGHSH and LQKENI. DNA of the CDR3: TGTGCCAGCTCACCCGGGACAGAGGTCAACCTATATAGCAATCAGCCCCAGCATTTT. It specifies CASSPGTEVNLYSNQPQHF.

V gene TRBV29-1 combines with J gene TRBJ2-4; D possibly corresponds to TRBD1 (6 bases). Germline V gene data show CDR1 as SQVTM and CDR2 as ANQGSEA. The CDR3 runs 13 residues. Trimming stripped 6 bases from V and 5 bases from J, with 14 bases between. The CDR3 DNA reads TGCAGCGTCTACCAGGGGATCCAAAACATTCAGTACTTC. It is translated as CSVYQGIQNIQYF.

The CDR3, as DNA: TGTGCCAGCAGCCGCAGGGAAAGAATCGTACCTTATAATTCACCGACCCTCCACTTT. It translates to CASSRRERIVPYNSPTLHF. This sequence joins TRBV14 and TRBJ1-6; maybe TRBD1 (5 bases). V lost 4 bases and J 14 bases, leaving 33 bases between the germline ends. CDR1 and CDR2 from the germline V gene are SGHDN and FVKESK. CDR3 size: 19 residues. The variable domain in full, completed from reference TRBV14 and TRBJ1-6, reads EAGVTQFPSHSVIEKGQTVTLRCDPISGHDNLYWYRRVMGKEIKFLLHFVKESKQDESGMPNNRFLAERTGGTYSTLKVQPAELEDSGVYFCASSRRERIVPYNSPTLHFGNGTRLTVT.

There are many counts of this clonotype. This chain joins TRBV30 and TRBJ2-7; 8 nucleotides match TRBD1. The CDR3 contains 13 residues. After removal of 0 bases from V and 4 bases from J, the junction contained 2 bases not matched to a gene. From germline, CDR1 is GTSNPN and CDR2 SVGIG (reference sequence). This CDR3 reads CAWSVHRGYEQYF. Written as DNA, the CDR3 is TGTGCCTGGAGTGTACACAGGGGGTACGAGCAGTACTTC.

The chain recombines TRBV6-1 with TRBJ2-7, with 7 bases lining up with TRBD2. With V trimmed by 5 bases and J by 1 base, 5 bases remained unmatched. Germline CDR1 reads MNHNS; CDR2 reads SASEGT. This CDR3 spans 14 amino acids. CDR3 DNA sequence: TGTGCCAGCAGTACACTTAGCGGGTCCTACGAGCAGTACTTC. Protein sequence: CASSTLSGSYEQYF.

At least ten counts were recorded for this clonotype. The chain has TRBV5-1 and TRBJ2-1, with 8 bases that match TRBD1. The germline gives CDR1 SGHRS, CDR2 YFSETQ. The ends lost 0 bases at V and 4 bases at J; junction bases unmatched: 6. The CDR3 length is 16 residues. CDR3 region: CASSLGGTGEYNEQFF. CDR3 in DNA: TGCGCCAGCAGCTTGGGGGGGACAGGAGAGTACAATGAGCAGTTCTTC.

The table lists this clonotype with a few counts. CDR3 coding DNA: TGTGCCTGCCTGGGACAGGGGATCGGGAACTATGGCTACACCTTC. Translation: CACLGQGIGNYGYTF. The V and J genes are TRBV19 and TRBJ1-2; 10 nucleotides agree with TRBD1. Germline V gene data show CDR1 as LNHDA and CDR2 as SQIVND (reference sequence). Trimming took 11 bases from V and 2 from J; bases not matched to a gene: 11. The CDR3 contains 15 residues. The full variable domain, in which reference TRBV19 and TRBJ1-2 provide the parts outside the CDR3, is DGGITQSPKYLFRKEGQNVTLSCEQNLNHDAMYWYRQDPGQGLRLIYYSQIVNDFQKGDIAEGYSVSREKKESFPLTVTSAQKNPTAFYLCACLGQGIGNYGYTFGSGTRLTVV.